The 24 T cell receptor beta chains presented below share a single source sample, sequenced in a study of blood T cells in healthy people across ages. A second roughly 6 to 12 cycle PCR used barcoded and J-beta primers. TCRdb re-derived calls from the 5' RACE reads in MiXCR, one entry per CDR3 protein. Among about a million distinct CDR3 sequences listed, roughly 50% were seen once. Sample: blood. The origin of the receptors is a woman aged 55-69 years in good health.

The sample holds a few counts of this clonotype. CDR3 coding DNA: TGTGCCAGCAGCTTAGCGGTACCCTACAATGAGCAGTTCTTC. Encoded protein: CASSLAVPYNEQFF. J is TRBJ2-1 and V is TRBV7-8; D gene unclear. The V gene's germline CDR1 is SGHVS and CDR2 FQNEAQ. CDR3 size: 14 residues. V was cut by 0 bases and J by 2 bases, with 5 bases left in between.

The gene calls are TRBV12-3 or TRBV12-4 and TRBJ2-1; 8 bases align to TRBD1. The CDR3 spans 16 residues. V was pared by 2 bases and J by 1 base, with 4 bases of the junction left unmatched. CDR3 DNA sequence: TGTGCCAGCAGTTTACGCACAGGGGGTTCCTACAATGAGCAGTTCTTC. Its protein product is CASSLRTGGSYNEQFF.

The chain combines TRBV28 with TRBJ2-6; D is tentatively TRBD1 or TRBD2 (5 bases each). Germline loops: CDR1 MDHEN, CDR2 SYDVKM. This CDR3 spans 18 amino acids. Trimming took off 5 bases at V and 1 base at J, with 18 bases between the two ends. CDR3 coding DNA: TGTGCCAGCAGTCCCCTCGGGGACCCCTCTTCTGGGGCCAACGTCCTGACTTTC. Its protein product is CASSPLGDPSSGANVLTF.

This chain joins TRBV6-5 and TRBJ2-5; 7 bases are shared with TRBD1. V lost 0 bases and J lost 5; bases outside the gene matches: 9. This CDR3 has 16 residues. CDR1 and CDR2 from the germline V gene are MNHEY and SVGAGI. The DNA for the CDR3 is TGTGCCAGCAGTTACTCGAAGGGGGCCGCCGGTGAGACCCAGTACTTC. Protein: CASSYSKGAAGETQYF.

The table lists this clonotype with a few counts. The chain employs TRBV9 and TRBJ2-4; D is undetermined. Trimming removed 3 bases at V and 0 bases at J, with 4 bases between. From germline, CDR1 is SGDLS and CDR2 YYNGEE. The CDR3 sequence is 13 residues long. The CDR3 DNA reads as TGTGCCAGCAGCGCAACAGCCAAAAACATTCAGTACTTC. Its translation is CASSATAKNIQYF.

The chain employs TRBV4-1 and TRBJ2-1, with D perhaps matching TRBD2 (5 bases). The CDR3 has 14 amino acids. The germline gives CDR1 MGHRA, CDR2 YSYEKL. V was pared by 3 bases and J by 3 bases, with 9 bases between. CDR3 protein: CASSHFGSYNEQFF. The CDR3 bases are TGCGCCAGCAGCCACTTTGGGAGCTACAATGAGCAGTTCTTC.

The gene calls are TRBV6-6 and TRBJ1-6; 11 bases match TRBD1. The CDR3 loop spans 14 amino acids. Germline loops: CDR1 MNHNY, CDR2 SVGAGI (reference sequence). Trimming at V came to 5 bases and at J to 10 bases, leaving 4 bases not matched to a gene. CDR3 DNA: TGTGCCAGCAGTGGGACAGGGGGAGAGTCACCCCTCCACTTT. Protein: CASSGTGGESPLHF.

This clonotype was recorded only once. The CDR3, as DNA: TGTGCCAGCAGTGAAGGGACAGGGGGCGCCTCTGAAGCTTTCTTT. It specifies CASSEGTGGASEAFF. The V and J genes are TRBV2 and TRBJ1-1; TRBD1 agrees at 11 bases. The CDR3 totals 15 residues. Unmatched junction bases numbered 4, after V lost 1 base and J lost 6 bases. Germline-derived CDR1 and CDR2 are SNHLY and FYNNEI.

The chain has TRBV15 and TRBJ2-4; possible D gene TRBD1, 5 bases. V was cut by 0 bases and J by 3 bases, with 15 bases left in between. The germline V gene encodes CDR1 LNHNV and CDR2 YYDKDF (reference sequence). CDR3 length: 17 residues. CDR3 loop: CATSRDGAGRHKNIQYF. The CDR3 DNA is TGTGCCACCAGCAGAGATGGGGCAGGGCGGCACAAAAACATTCAGTACTTC. Variable domain in full (rest from reference TRBV15 and TRBJ2-4): DAMVIQNPRYQVTQFGKPVTLSCSQTLNHNVMYWYQQKSSQAPKLLFHYYDKDFNNEADTPDNFQSRRPNTSFCFLDIRSPGLGDTAMYLCATSRDGAGRHKNIQYFGAGTRLSVL.

There are a few counts of this clonotype. V gene TRBV12-3 or TRBV12-4 combines with J gene TRBJ1-2; TRBD1 aligns across 7 bases. With V trimmed by 5 bases and J by 3 bases, 9 bases remained unmatched. This CDR3 is 15 amino acids long. CDR3 sequence: CASSPSGQFDYGYTF. The CDR3 coding sequence is TGTGCCAGCAGTCCATCGGGACAGTTCGACTATGGCTACACCTTC.

This clonotype was seen only once. The chain recombines TRBV7-9 with TRBJ1-5, with TRBD1 matching over 8 bases. The CDR3 loop spans 14 amino acids. Germline V CDR1 and CDR2: SEHNR, FQNEAQ (reference sequence). Trimming cost V 4 bases and J 6 bases; bases outside gene matches: 5. This CDR3 reads CASSSQGEGQPQHF. CDR3 nucleotides: TGTGCCAGCAGCTCACAGGGGGAAGGTCAGCCCCAGCATTTT.

The V and J genes are TRBV29-1 and TRBJ1-1; D is ambiguous. The germline V gene has CDR1 SQVTM and CDR2 ANQGSEA. V lost 7 bases, J lost 5 bases, and 14 bases lay in between. The CDR3 is made up of 12 amino acids. This CDR3 is CSAALTRTEAFF. CDR3 DNA sequence: TGCAGCGCAGCCTTGACACGGACTGAAGCTTTCTTT.

This clonotype has a handful of counts. The rearrangement links TRBV7-2 to TRBJ2-7; 7 nucleotides align to TRBD2. J lost 6 bases, V lost 2 bases, and 4 bases had no gene match. Per germline, CDR1 SGHTA and CDR2 FQGNSA. The CDR3 consists of 13 residues. CDR3 in DNA: TGTGCCAGCAGCTTAAAGCGGGATTCCGAGCAGTACTTC. Translation: CASSLKRDSEQYF.

This chain joins TRBV12-3 or TRBV12-4 and TRBJ2-1; D is undetermined. CDR3 length equals 12 residues. V lost 5 bases to trimming and J lost 11 bases, with 13 bases between them. CDR3 region: CASSGPQWQQFF. CDR3 sequence (DNA): TGTGCCAGCAGTGGGCCACAGTGGCAGCAGTTCTTC.

The V gene is TRBV4-2, the J gene TRBJ2-7; 11 positions agree with TRBD2. The CDR3 runs 18 residues. J was trimmed by 5 bases and V by 0 bases; bases with no gene match: 12. CDR1 is LGHNA and CDR2 is YNFKEQ in the germline V gene. CDR3 loop: CASSQDGVAGGPLDEQYF. For the CDR3, the DNA is TGTGCCAGCAGCCAAGATGGGGTAGCGGGAGGGCCCCTAGACGAGCAGTACTTC.

The V and J genes are TRBV27 and TRBJ2-7, with 9 bases lining up with TRBD1. Trimming cost V 5 bases and J 0 bases; bases outside gene matches: 8. The CDR3 is 16 amino acids. CDR1 and CDR2 from the germline V gene are MNHEY and SMNVEV (reference sequence). CDR3 sequence: CASSRSGTGSSYEQYF. The CDR3 nucleotides are TGTGCCAGCAGTCGATCCGGGACAGGGAGCTCCTACGAGCAGTACTTC.

This clonotype was seen a single time. V gene TRBV6-6 combines with J gene TRBJ1-2, with a possible D match to TRBD1 (6 bases). V was trimmed by 2 bases and J by 6 bases, leaving 16 bases between them. The CDR3 length is 15 residues. Germline assignment: CDR1 MNHNY and CDR2 SVGAGI (reference sequence). The CDR3 spells CASSYRSFRGDGYTF. CDR3 nucleotides: TGTGCCAGCAGTTACCGTAGTTTCAGGGGCGATGGCTACACCTTC.

The CDR3 region is CASRQITYNEQFF. DNA of the CDR3: TGTGCCAGTCGGCAAATAACCTACAATGAGCAGTTCTTC. The chain carries TRBV6-5 and TRBJ2-1; no reliable D call. The CDR3 spans 13 residues. Trimming cost V 9 bases and J 2 bases, with 11 bases left between them. Germline V gene lookup returns CDR1 MNHEY and CDR2 SVGAGI.

This clonotype was seen a few times. The rearrangement joins TRBV29-1 to TRBJ2-1, with TRBD2 identical over 8 bases. The V gene's germline CDR1 is SQVTM and CDR2 ANQGSEA. This CDR3 is 13 amino acids long. CDR3 loop: CTVAGLLYNEQFF. Written as DNA, the CDR3 is TGCACCGTAGCGGGACTTCTCTACAATGAGCAGTTCTTC.

A few counts support this clonotype. The chain has TRBV18 and TRBJ2-7; TRBD1 is a possible D gene (6 bases). Trimming pared 9 bases from V and 3 bases from J, leaving 15 bases between. Germline CDR1 is KGHSH and CDR2 is LQKENI. The CDR3 loop spans 13 amino acids. DNA of the CDR3: TGTGCCAGTTCTCGGACAGAACGCTACGAGCAGTACTTC. Translating gives CASSRTERYEQYF.

The chain links TRBV20-1 to TRBJ2-3; D is undetermined. CDR3 length equals 12 residues. The germline V gene encodes CDR1 DFQATT and CDR2 SNEGSKA (reference sequence). V lost 5 bases and J lost 1, with 7 bases in between. In DNA, the CDR3 is TGCAGTGCTCAGGCCGGCACAGATACGCAGTATTTT. It encodes CSAQAGTDTQYF.

This clonotype was recorded a few times. V is TRBV12-3 or TRBV12-4 and J is TRBJ2-1; either TRBD1 or TRBD2 may fit D (5 bases each). The CDR3 totals 12 residues. Trimming left V 6 bases short and J 6 bases short, with 9 bases between. The CDR3 here is CASRGVGNEQFF. CDR3 DNA sequence: TGTGCCAGCAGGGGGGTCGGCAATGAGCAGTTCTTC.

The CDR3 here is CAISEGTSGFGTDTQYF. CDR3 in DNA: TGTGCCATCAGTGAGGGGACTAGCGGGTTCGGCACAGATACGCAGTATTTT. This chain links TRBV10-3 with TRBJ2-3, with 12 bases lining up with TRBD2. The CDR3 is 17 residues long. Germline CDR1 reads ENHRY; CDR2 reads SYGVKD. V was clipped by 2 bases and J by 1 base; unmatched bases: 4.

The chain links TRBV20-1 to TRBJ2-5; 9 bases line up with TRBD1. This CDR3 spans 17 amino acids. Germline assignment: CDR1 DFQATT and CDR2 SNEGSKA (reference sequence). V was clipped by 6 bases and J by 2 bases; unmatched bases: 16. Here the CDR3 reads CSASPGTGTDGQETQYF. In DNA, the CDR3 is TGCAGTGCGTCTCCCGGGACAGGGACTGACGGGCAAGAGACCCAGTACTTC.